This T cell receptor (beta chain) was obtained from a study of shared clonotypes between healthy human individuals. Study observations and caveats: Larger estimated richness was generally seen in naive subsets than in memory subsets. The diversity represented, both genetic and in exposure history, was limited by few donors. Donor clonotype sharing was expected to depend on sequencing depth.

Profiling relied on immunoSEQ multiplex PCR, and the TCRdb table lists in-frame clones only, not all of them. The sample has 2 million to 2.5 million clones, 80% to 95% seen once. This clone turned up a few times. Its antigen is still unknown. Within the sample, other DNA sequences also encode this same CDR3. Trimming cost V 3 bases and J 5 bases, with 11 bases left between them. Germline CDR1 is LNHDA and CDR2 is SQIVND (reference sequence). The CDR3 totals 14 residues. The rearrangement uses TRBV19 and TRBJ1-5; D perhaps matches TRBD1 (5 bases). The sequence derives from a man aged 18 to 30 in good health. Some clones in this sample may be carry-over from other donors' samples. The sample was naive CD4+ T cells from PBMCs. Indicated subset: CD45RA+ positively selected. The CDR3 coding sequence is TGTGCCAGTAGTATCTTCGGGGGGGATCAGCCCCAGCATTTT. It codes for CASSIFGGDQPQHF.